This T cell receptor (beta chain) was found in a study of T cell repertoires in cytomegalovirus infection. Study-level background: Matching HLA type, along with CMV infection, was indicated by public TCR beta signatures.

On this clonotype itself: Its target is not known.

TCRdb re-derived calls from the reads in MiXCR, one entry per CDR3 protein. The sample yields roughly 230,000 distinct CDR3 sequences, over 20% seen once. Regarding the study as a whole: Of the TCR beta families, the public ones yielded a cumulative frequency that identified carriers of CMV plus the relevant HLA. Clonotype analysis showed dominance of the ex vivo response by HLA-C-restricted CMV-specific TCR beta clonotypes.

The TCR originated in a human donor in good health (CMV status not recorded). Some clones in this sample may be carry-over from other donors' samples. The source material was CD8+ T cells from PBMCs.

Written as DNA, the CDR3 is TGCAGTGCCTGGGACACCGAAGAGACCCAGTACTTC. As protein: CSAWDTEETQYF. The chain is built from TRBV20-1 and TRBJ2-5; D may be TRBD1 (6 bases). The V gene lost 6 bases and the J gene lost 3 bases, with 11 bases spanning the gap. The CDR3 length is 12 residues. Germline CDR1 and CDR2: DFQATT and SNEGSKA (reference sequence).